Listed below are T cell receptor beta chains from one sample, sequenced in a study of glioma-infiltrating T cells. Via MiXCR, TCRdb re-called the multiplex PCR reads, giving one row per CDR3 protein. Among under 150,000 distinct CDR3 sequences listed, approximately 26% were seen once. Sequencing input: glioma tissue, nonneoplastic brain tissue, or PBMCs (not recorded which). The receptors derive from a human donor with low-grade glioma or glioblastoma, undergoing nonglioma brain surgery, or in good health (not recorded which). CDR3s include the opening cysteine and the closing phenylalanine or tryptophan. The D gene is left open where the match is weak. Not every row has a clone size; where given, it reads once, few, many or a size class.

d_gene	v_gene	j_gene	abundance	CDR3aa	CDR3nt
TRBD1	TRBV28	TRBJ2-3	few	CATQQGIGPDTQYF	TGTGCCACTCAACAGGGGATTGGCCCAGATACGCAGTATTTT
NA	TRBV28	TRBJ1-5	NA	CASSLTRGGTYSNQPQHF	TGTGCCAGCAGTTTAACCCGGGGAGGGACTTATAGCAATCAGCCCCAGCATTTT
NA	TRBV28	TRBJ1-5	NA	CASREQRLSNQPQHF	TGTGCCAGCAGGGAGCAGAGGTTGAGCAATCAGCCCCAGCATTTT
NA	TRBV24-1	TRBJ1-5	many	CATSDGGVPNQPQHF	TGTGCCACCAGTGACGGGGGCGTCCCCAATCAGCCCCAGCATTTT
NA	TRBV7-9	TRBJ2-5	few	CASSSQADQETQYF	TGTGCCAGCAGCTCCCAAGCGGACCAAGAGACCCAGTACTTC
NA	TRBV20-1	TRBJ1-5	many	CSTRGGNGNQPQHF	TGCAGTACCCGCGGGGGTAATGGCAATCAGCCCCAGCATTTT
NA	TRBV6-1	TRBJ1-2	many	CASSDLQGRGGYTF	TGTGCCAGCAGTGACCTCCAGGGACGTGGTGGCTACACCTTC
NA	TRBV28	TRBJ1-1	NA	CASSEFTGPGTEAFF	TGTGCCAGCAGCGAATTTACAGGGCCGGGCACTGAAGCTTTCTTT
TRBD1	TRBV6-1	TRBJ2-1	many	CASRRTGVGNEQFF	TGTGCCAGCAGGCGGACAGGGGTCGGCAATGAGCAGTTCTTC
NA	TRBV27	TRBJ1-1	many	CASAGWGNTEAFF	TGTGCCAGCGCGGGGTGGGGAAACACTGAAGCTTTCTTT
NA	TRBV10-2	TRBJ1-1	NA	CASSAQNTEAFF	TGCGCCAGCAGTGCTCAGAACACTGAAGCTTTCTTT
NA	TRBV29-1	TRBJ2-1	NA	CSAKPYRYNEQFF	TGCAGCGCCAAACCATACAGGTACAATGAGCAGTTCTTC
NA	TRBV20-1	TRBJ2-3	many	CSALQVGTDTQYF	TGCAGTGCCTTACAGGTGGGCACAGATACGCAGTATTTT
NA	TRBV27	TRBJ2-5	many	CASSSRTAQETQYF	TGTGCCAGCAGTTCACGGACGGCCCAAGAGACCCAGTACTTC
NA	TRBV24-1	TRBJ2-3	NA	CATSPGWGVGTQYF	TGTGCCACCAGCCCCGGCTGGGGGGTAGGTACGCAGTATTTT
NA	TRBV6-1	TRBJ1-3	many	CASTATVGNTIYF	TGTGCCAGCACCGCGACAGTAGGAAACACCATATATTTT
TRBD1	TRBV19	TRBJ1-2	NA	CASEARQGGRYGYTF	TGTGCCAGTGAAGCTCGACAGGGTGGAAGATATGGCTACACCTTC
NA	TRBV7-6	TRBJ2-6	few	CASSPISSSGANVLTF	TGTGCCAGCAGCCCTATATCCAGCTCTGGGGCCAACGTCCTGACTTTC
NA	TRBV7-2	TRBJ2-5	few	CASSLAGRGETQYF	TGTGCCAGCAGCTTAGCAGGGAGGGGGGAGACCCAGTACTTC
NA	TRBV12-5	TRBJ2-1	NA	CASGVYNEQFF	TGTGCTAGTGGTGTTTACAATGAGCAGTTCTTC
NA	TRBV7-3	TRBJ1-2	NA	CASSLEGIGYTF	TGTGCCAGCAGCTTAGAGGGGATCGGCTACACCTTC
NA	TRBV2	TRBJ1-4	NA	CASSEVPVGEKLFF	TGTGCCAGCAGTGAGGTCCCGGTCGGAGAAAAACTGTTTTTT
NA	TRBV28	TRBJ1-4	many	CASSFGGAANEKLFF	TGTGCCAGCAGTTTCGGTGGAGCAGCTAATGAAAAACTGTTTTTT
TRBD1	TRBV6-4	TRBJ2-5	NA	CASGEQTGERQYF	TGTGCCAGCGGTGAACAGACAGGGGAAAGACAGTACTTC
NA	TRBV14	TRBJ1-3	NA	CASSQARGYTIYF	TGTGCCAGCAGCCAAGCCCGGGGTTACACCATATATTTT
NA	TRBV4-1	TRBJ1-5	many	CASSQDPRDPRPQHF	TGCGCCAGCAGCCAAGATCCCCGGGATCCCCGACCCCAGCATTTT
NA	TRBV24-1	TRBJ2-1	few	CATSDLKAGSYNEQFF	TGTGCCACCAGTGATTTGAAGGCTGGATCCTACAATGAGCAGTTCTTC
NA	TRBV6-1	TRBJ1-2	NA	CASSSNEVGYGYTF	TGTGCCAGCAGTAGTAATGAAGTCGGCTATGGCTACACCTTC
TRBD2	TRBV12-3/TRBV12-4	TRBJ2-1	few	CASSLGLAGPYNEQFF	TGTGCCAGCAGTTTAGGGTTAGCGGGACCATACAATGAGCAGTTCTTC
NA	TRBV6-6	TRBJ1-1	many	CASSYAQIRGDTEAFF	TGTGCCAGCAGTTACGCCCAAATCAGAGGCGACACTGAAGCTTTCTTT
TRBD1	TRBV6-1	TRBJ1-1	many	CASSYGTGGFTEAFF	TGTGCCAGCAGTTATGGGACAGGGGGGTTCACTGAAGCTTTCTTT
NA	TRBV4-1	TRBJ2-5	many	CASSQDQAGFQETQYF	TGCGCCAGCAGCCAAGATCAGGCGGGTTTCCAAGAGACCCAGTACTTC
TRBD1	TRBV3-1	TRBJ1-2	NA	CASSLWTGAPFSYGYTF	TGTGCCAGCAGCCTCTGGACAGGGGCGCCTTTTAGCTATGGCTACACCTTC
NA	TRBV20-1	TRBJ2-2	NA	CSARDIGRTGELFF	TGCAGTGCTAGAGATATCGGCCGGACCGGGGAGCTGTTTTTT
NA	TRBV7-2	TRBJ1-5	few	CASSLYIGHGDYSNQPQHF	TGTGCCAGCAGCTTATATATAGGACACGGGGATTATAGCAATCAGCCCCAGCATTTT
NA	TRBV29-1	TRBJ1-2	few	CSVDRTKYGYTF	TGCAGCGTTGACCGGACAAAATATGGCTACACCTTC
NA	TRBV20-1	TRBJ1-2	many	CSANPLGGYTF	TGCAGTGCTAACCCTTTGGGGGGCTACACCTTC
TRBD1	TRBV29-1	TRBJ1-1	NA	CSVSITGQGEAFF	TGCAGCGTCAGCATAACCGGACAGGGTGAAGCTTTCTTT
TRBD1	TRBV27	TRBJ2-1	few	CASSSSAGTVRTYNEQFF	TGTGCCAGCAGTTCCAGTGCCGGGACAGTGAGGACCTACAATGAGCAGTTCTTC
NA	TRBV6-1	TRBJ2-3	many	CASGGSTTDTQYF	TGTGCCAGCGGGGGGAGTACCACAGATACGCAGTATTTT